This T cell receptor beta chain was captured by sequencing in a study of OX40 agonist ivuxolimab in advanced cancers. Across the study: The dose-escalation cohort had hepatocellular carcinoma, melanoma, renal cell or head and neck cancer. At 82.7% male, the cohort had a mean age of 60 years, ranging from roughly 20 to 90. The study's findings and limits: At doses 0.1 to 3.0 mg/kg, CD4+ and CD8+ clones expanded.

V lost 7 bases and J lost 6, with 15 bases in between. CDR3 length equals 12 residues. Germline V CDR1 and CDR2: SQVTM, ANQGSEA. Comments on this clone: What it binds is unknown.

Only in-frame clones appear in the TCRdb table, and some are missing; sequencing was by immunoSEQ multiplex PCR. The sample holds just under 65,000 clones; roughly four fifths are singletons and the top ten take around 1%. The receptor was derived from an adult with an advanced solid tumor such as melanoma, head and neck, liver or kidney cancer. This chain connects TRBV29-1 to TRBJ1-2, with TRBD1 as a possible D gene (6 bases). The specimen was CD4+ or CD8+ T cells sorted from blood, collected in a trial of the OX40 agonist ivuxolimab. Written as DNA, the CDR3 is TGCAGCGGGATACAGGGACGGGATGGCTACACCTTC. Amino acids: CSGIQGRDGYTF. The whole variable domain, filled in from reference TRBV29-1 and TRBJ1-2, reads SAVISQKPSRDICQRGTSLTIQCQVDSQVTMMFWYRQQPGQSLTLIATANQGSEATYESGFVIDKFPISRPNLTFSTLTVSNMSPEDSSIYLCSGIQGRDGYTFGSGTRLTVV.